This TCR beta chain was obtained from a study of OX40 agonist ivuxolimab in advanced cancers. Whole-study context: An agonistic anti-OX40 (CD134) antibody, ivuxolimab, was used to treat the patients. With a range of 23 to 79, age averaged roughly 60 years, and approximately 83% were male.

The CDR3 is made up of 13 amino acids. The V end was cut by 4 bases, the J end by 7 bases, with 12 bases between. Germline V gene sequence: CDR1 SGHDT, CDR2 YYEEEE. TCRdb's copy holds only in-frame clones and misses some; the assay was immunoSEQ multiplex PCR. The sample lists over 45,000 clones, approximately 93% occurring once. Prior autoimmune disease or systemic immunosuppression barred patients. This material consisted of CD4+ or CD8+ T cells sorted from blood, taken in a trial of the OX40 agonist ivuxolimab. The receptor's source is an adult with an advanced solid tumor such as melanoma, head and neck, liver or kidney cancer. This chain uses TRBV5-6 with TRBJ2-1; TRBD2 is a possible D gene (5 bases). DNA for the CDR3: TGTGCCAGCAGCGGCGGTTCGGGGAATGAGCAGTTCTTC. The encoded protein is CASSGGSGNEQFF.